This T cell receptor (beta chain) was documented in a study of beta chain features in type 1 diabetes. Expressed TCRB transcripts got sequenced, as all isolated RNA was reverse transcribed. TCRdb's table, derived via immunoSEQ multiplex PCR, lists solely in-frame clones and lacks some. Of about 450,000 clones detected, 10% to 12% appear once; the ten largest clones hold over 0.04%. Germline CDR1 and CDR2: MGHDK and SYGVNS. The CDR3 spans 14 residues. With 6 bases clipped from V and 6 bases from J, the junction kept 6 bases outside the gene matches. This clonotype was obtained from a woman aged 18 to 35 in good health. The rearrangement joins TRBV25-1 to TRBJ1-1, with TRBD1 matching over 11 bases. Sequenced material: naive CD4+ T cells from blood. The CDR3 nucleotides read TGTGCCAGCAGAGGACAGGGGGCGTTCTCTGAAGCTTTCTTT. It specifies CASRGQGAFSEAFF.